This T cell receptor (beta chain) derives from a study of spatial heterogeneity in lung cancer. Study in general: Detected beta-chain sequences consistently exceeded alpha-chain sequences. The study, taken as a whole, reports: More often at tumor resection than at routine follow-up, ubiquitous expanded tumor TCRs were detected in the blood.

CDR1 and CDR2 (germline): DFQATT, SNEGSKA (reference sequence). The CDR3 is made up of 13 amino acids. Between the trimmed V and J ends, which lost 0 bases and 6 bases, there was a span of 12 bases. Time point noted: sample taken at primary tumor resection. The input material, whole RNA from tumor, nontumor lung or frozen PBMC, was sequenced unsorted. Untreated early-stage non-small cell lung cancer patients, around 72 in total, were the donors. Unique molecular identifiers, one per molecule, were present on every TCR cDNA molecule. TCRdb reprocessed the 5' RACE reads via MiXCR and lists one record per CDR3 protein. Here the sample spans about 85,000 distinct CDR3 sequences, under 25% being singletons. This clonotype was detected many times. Its specificity is not known.

The specimen was PBMCs, collected at surgery. The TCR sequence derives from a male donor with early-stage non-small cell lung cancer. The rearrangement uses TRBV20-1 and TRBJ2-7, with D maybe TRBD2 (7 bases). The CDR3 region is CSAREGGRGEQYF. CDR3 coding DNA: TGCAGTGCTAGAGAGGGGGGGCGCGGCGAGCAGTACTTC.